This TCR beta chain emerged from a study of T cells in Graves' hyperthyroidism and ophthalmopathy. Whole-study context: Pretreatment peripheral blood was obtained at initial diagnosis.

A note on this clonotype: The antigen remains unidentified.

RNA transcripts yielded amplified TCR beta CDR3 regions. TCR CDR3 regions were first amplified by RT-PCR with HTBI primers. A single record per CDR3 protein comes from TCRdb applying MiXCR to the multiplex PCR reads. The top ten hold 15% to 20% of the sample, which has about 560,000 distinct CDR3 sequences, approximately 16% seen once. V dropped 6 bases and J dropped 5; count of bases not matched to a gene: 6. Germline V lookup: CDR1 MNHEY, CDR2 SVGEGT. The CDR3 is made up of 15 amino acids. Study results and caveats: Ophthalmopathy was identified by the model a median around 5.9 months ahead of onset. Among clonotypes expanded in thyroid above 0.001, most were also found in blood.

Stable disease denoted Graves' hyperthyroidism without ophthalmopathy progression within 18 months. The receptor comes from a woman aged 18-29 years with Graves' hyperthyroidism. The genes are TRBV6-2 or TRBV6-3 and TRBJ2-5; 13 positions match TRBD2. Material for sequencing was blood. The CDR3 spells CASRDGLAGDETQYF. The DNA for the CDR3 is TGTGCCAGCAGGGATGGACTAGCGGGAGATGAGACCCAGTACTTC.